This T cell receptor (beta chain) originates from a study of shared clonotypes between healthy human individuals. Each cell subset's genomic DNA was divided evenly among several immunoSEQ plates. Produced via immunoSEQ multiplex PCR; TCRdb's table is partial and in-frame only. The repertoire holds nearly 750,000 clones, approximately 72% seen once, with about 1.8% in the top ten. A few counts support this clone. Its antigen remains unknown. Negatively enriched CD4+ T cells were divided by CD45RA into naive and memory. With 2 bases removed from V and 8 bases from J, the gap between germline ends came to 7 bases. Germline V lookup: CDR1 SGHDT, CDR2 YYEEEE. The CDR3 sequence is 11 residues long. Whole-study findings and limits: Memory subsets generally showed smaller estimated richness than naive subsets did. Shared clonotypes across all four donors exceeded non-shared ones in generation probability.

The sequenced sample consisted of memory CD4+ T cells sorted from blood. Described subset: CD45RA-negative fraction. The rearrangement uses TRBV5-6 and TRBJ1-1; D is undetermined. This receptor was taken from a woman under 40 in good health. The CDR3 reads CASSFRREAFF. CDR3 bases: TGTGCCAGCAGCTTCAGGAGAGAAGCTTTCTTT.